Each of the 31 T cell receptor beta chains below was sequenced from the same sample in a study of T-cell reconstitution after alpha-beta-depleted transplantation in children. Preparation of the TCRbeta library involved a method that used unique molecular identifiers. TCRdb processed the PCR reads anew with MiXCR; each CDR3 protein has one entry. This sample has 280,000 or so distinct CDR3 sequences, with roughly 10% found just once. The sample consisted of peripheral blood, taken 180 days after TCRalphabeta/CD19-depleted stem cell transplant. All receptors come from a male patient between 2 and 15 years old who had a stem cell transplant for chronic granulomatous disease, so the T cells may come from the graft donor.

As for this clonotype: A much larger clone lies a single base off, so this may be a read error. V is TRBV20-1 and J is TRBJ2-1; TRBD2 agrees at 8 bases. Trimming cost V 2 bases and J 8 bases; bases outside gene matches: 14. The germline CDR1 and CDR2 sequences are DFQATT and SNEGSKA (reference sequence). There are 16 residues in the CDR3. CDR3 DNA sequence: TGCAGTGCTAGATCCGTCGCTTTAGCGGGAAGGTATGAGCAGTTCTTC. This gives the protein CSARSVALAGRYEQFF.

This clonotype was seen many times. The V and J genes are TRBV9 and TRBJ2-7, with 8 bases that match TRBD2. The CDR3 loop spans 15 amino acids. Germline CDR1 and CDR2: SGDLS and YYNGEE. The V segment lost 0 bases and the J segment 0 bases; nucleotides outside the gene matches: 2. This CDR3 reads CASSVEAGASYEQYF. The CDR3 region has the DNA TGTGCCAGCAGCGTAGAAGCGGGGGCCTCCTACGAGCAGTACTTC. Looking up the rest from reference TRBV9 and TRBJ2-7 gives the full variable domain: DSGVTQTPKHLITATGQRVTLRCSPRSGDLSVYWYQQSLDQGLQFLIQYYNGEERAKGNILERFSAQQFPDLHSELNLSSLELGDSALYFCASSVEAGASYEQYFGPGTRLTVT.

This clonotype has ten or more counts. V and J are TRBV27 and TRBJ2-1; TRBD2 matches at 7 bases. J gave up 7 bases and V 2 bases, and 11 bases lay outside the gene matches. Per the germline V gene, CDR1 is MNHEY and CDR2 is SMNVEV (reference sequence). This CDR3 is built from 16 residues. As DNA, the CDR3 is TGTGCCAGCAGTTTAGAAACGGGAAGCGGGGAAAATGAGCAGTTCTTC. Encoded protein: CASSLETGSGENEQFF.

At least ten counts were recorded for this clonotype. V is TRBV5-1 and J is TRBJ2-7; D possibly corresponds to TRBD2 (5 bases). CDR3 length: 14 amino acids. CDR1 is SGHRS, CDR2 YFSETQ, per germline. V lost 4 bases and J 6 bases, leaving 17 bases between the germline ends. The CDR3 sequence is CASSLKSGPLEQYF. The CDR3, as DNA: TGCGCCAGCAGCCTTAAAAGCGGCCCCCTCGAGCAGTACTTC.

In its sample, this clonotype was seen many times. The gene calls are TRBV29-1 and TRBJ2-1; 8 positions agree with TRBD1. The CDR3 is 13 amino acids. Germline assignment: CDR1 SQVTM and CDR2 ANQGSEA. V gave up 5 bases and J gave up 6 bases; unmatched junction bases: 6. CDR3 coding DNA: TGCAGCGTTTTGGACAGGGAAGGCAATGAGCAGTTCTTC. Its protein is CSVLDREGNEQFF.

This clonotype was detected many times. This chain connects TRBV19 to TRBJ2-6, with D uncertain. Germline CDR1 LNHDA, CDR2 SQIVND (reference sequence). This CDR3 has 18 amino acids. V dropped 1 base and J dropped 0 bases, with 13 bases sitting between them. DNA of the CDR3: TGTGCCAGTAGTATAGCGGTACACGGAGCCTCTGGGGCCAACGTCCTGACTTTC. Translation: CASSIAVHGASGANVLTF. Combining the CDR3 with reference TRBV19 and TRBJ2-6 gives the whole variable domain DGGITQSPKYLFRKEGQNVTLSCEQNLNHDAMYWYRQDPGQGLRLIYYSQIVNDFQKGDIAEGYSVSREKKESFPLTVTSAQKNPTAFYLCASSIAVHGASGANVLTFGAGSRLTVL.

This clonotype has at least ten counts. The CDR3 reads CSASIRNMNTEAFF. DNA of the CDR3: TGCAGTGCTAGCATCAGAAACATGAACACTGAAGCTTTCTTT. The rearrangement uses TRBV20-1 and TRBJ1-1; unclear D gene. The CDR3 is 14 amino acids. The V end lost 3 bases, the J end lost 0 bases, and 11 bases lay between the germline ends. Germline lookup yields CDR1 DFQATT and CDR2 SNEGSKA (reference sequence).

This clonotype has a count of ten or more. The chain employs TRBV5-6 and TRBJ1-2; D gene ambiguous. This CDR3 spans 13 amino acids. The V end was cut by 4 bases, the J end by 2 bases, with 9 bases between. Germline V gene data show CDR1 as SGHDT and CDR2 as YYEEEE. This chain's CDR3 is CASSPTPNYGYTF. In DNA form, the CDR3 reads TGTGCCAGCAGCCCAACACCAAACTATGGCTACACCTTC.

This clonotype showed up just once. This may be a read error: a much more frequent sequence differs by one nucleotide. The chain combines TRBV27 with TRBJ2-7; D remains ambiguous. The CDR3 runs to 16 residues. The germline V gene has CDR1 MNHEY and CDR2 SMNVEV (reference sequence). Trimming pared 3 bases from V and 3 bases from J, leaving 18 bases between. CDR3 amino acids: CASSFIQAQNIYEQYF. In DNA form, the CDR3 reads TGTGCCAGCAGTTTTATTCAGGCCCAGAATATCTACGAGCAGTACTTC.

The chain employs TRBV5-8 and TRBJ1-2; 9 nucleotides agree with TRBD1. The CDR3 has 16 amino acids. The V gene end was trimmed by 3 bases and the J gene end by 3 bases; junction bases not matched to a gene: 9. Germline V gives CDR1 SGHTS, CDR2 YDEGEE. CDR3 in DNA: TGTGCCAGCAGCTCGGGGGACAGGGATCTGTACTATGGCTACACCTTC. It specifies CASSSGDRDLYYGYTF.

At least ten counts were recorded for this clonotype. One junction end disagrees with the germline gene, perhaps due to a read error. The rearrangement links TRBV4-2 to TRBJ2-2; TRBD1 agrees at 10 bases. This CDR3 is built from 20 residues. CDR1 is LGHNA, CDR2 YNFKEQ, per germline. CDR3 coding DNA: TGTGCCAGCAGCCAAGATTTTTCCCCCAGACAGGGGGCGAAGACCGGGGAGCTGTTTTTT. Protein product: CASSQDFSPRQGAKTGELFF.

This clonotype occurred many times. This chain links TRBV20-1 with TRBJ2-1; D is unclear. Trimming took 7 bases from V and 0 from J, leaving 10 bases between them. Germline V lookup: CDR1 DFQATT, CDR2 SNEGSKA (reference sequence). CDR3 length: 13 amino acids. CDR3 sequence reads: CSVVRDSYNEQFF. CDR3 sequence (DNA): TGCAGTGTGGTTAGGGACTCCTACAATGAGCAGTTCTTC.

With respect to this clonotype: This may be a read error, as it is one base from a much larger clone. The CDR3 DNA sequence: TGCAGTGCTATACAGGGGCCCAATCAGCCCCAGCATTTT. Amino acid sequence: CSAIQGPNQPQHF. V and J are TRBV20-1 and TRBJ1-5; 7 nucleotides agree with TRBD1. V lost 4 bases, J lost 3 bases, and 3 bases stayed unmatched. The CDR3 covers 13 residues. The germline gives CDR1 DFQATT, CDR2 SNEGSKA (reference sequence).

This clonotype has at least ten counts. This chain uses TRBV5-5 with TRBJ2-1; the D gene is possibly TRBD2 (6 bases). CDR1 SGHKS and CDR2 YYEKEE come from the germline V gene (reference sequence). The CDR3 totals 13 residues. V lost 4 bases to trimming and J lost 7 bases, with 12 bases between them. The CDR3 protein is CASSHTSLNEQFF. The CDR3 DNA follows: TGTGCCAGCAGCCACACTAGCCTAAATGAGCAGTTCTTC.

Many counts were recorded for this clonotype. V usage is TRBV13 and J usage is TRBJ2-7, with TRBD1 as a possible D gene (6 bases). The CDR3 loop spans 14 amino acids. V lost 4 bases, J lost 2 bases, and 12 bases lay in between. CDR1 and CDR2 (germline): PRHDT, FYEKMQ (reference sequence). DNA of the CDR3: TGTGCCAGCAGCTCTAACAGGGCTGCCTACGAGCAGTACTTC. Its protein product is CASSSNRAAYEQYF.

This clonotype appeared many times. The chain uses TRBV3-1 and TRBJ2-3; D call uncertain. Trimming left V 6 bases short and J 2 bases short, with 15 bases between. The V gene's germline CDR1 is LGHDT and CDR2 YNNKEL (reference sequence). This CDR3 is built from 15 residues. CDR3 in amino acids: CASSPGRRYTDTQYF. DNA of the CDR3: TGTGCCAGCAGTCCTGGTCGGCGGTACACAGATACGCAGTATTTT.

This clonotype came up many times. The chain has TRBV20-1 and TRBJ2-5; perhaps TRBD2 as D (6 bases). V dropped 5 bases and J dropped 4 bases, with 14 bases sitting between them. The CDR3 sequence is 13 residues long. CDR1 is DFQATT and CDR2 is SNEGSKA in the germline V gene (reference sequence). This CDR3 is CSAGGWRGETQYF. CDR3 nucleotide sequence: TGCAGTGCTGGGGGGTGGAGGGGAGAGACCCAGTACTTC.

The table lists this clonotype with many counts. The genes are TRBV11-1 and TRBJ2-2; 8 positions match TRBD2. Germline CDR1 SGHAT, CDR2 FQDESV (reference sequence). Trimming at V came to 2 bases and at J to 4 bases, leaving 12 bases not matched to a gene. This CDR3 contains 18 residues. This chain's CDR3 is CASSLTVLADQLTGELFF. The CDR3 DNA is TGTGCCAGCAGCTTAACCGTACTAGCGGACCAACTCACCGGGGAGCTGTTTTTT.

This clonotype has at least ten counts. The genes are TRBV12-3 or TRBV12-4 and TRBJ2-7; D is undetermined. The V gene lost 2 bases and the J gene lost 0 bases, with 8 bases spanning the gap. This CDR3 is 14 amino acids long. CDR3: CASSLRMVSYEQYF. DNA of the CDR3: TGTGCCAGCAGTTTAAGGATGGTCTCCTACGAGCAGTACTTC.

This clonotype came up many times. CDR3 coding DNA: TGTGCCAGCAGCTTAGTGGGTGGGGGGGGCAATGAGCAGTTCTTC. It is translated as CASSLVGGGGNEQFF. The chain uses TRBV7-2 and TRBJ2-1; 7 positions match TRBD2. Germline CDR1 is SGHTA and CDR2 is FQGNSA. V shed 1 base and J 6 bases; nucleotides not matched to a gene: 6. The CDR3 is made up of 15 amino acids.

This clonotype was detected many times. The rearrangement links TRBV3-1 to TRBJ1-4; perhaps TRBD1 as D (6 bases). The CDR3 spans 13 residues. Trimming took 5 bases from V and 10 from J, leaving 14 bases between them. Germline CDR1 is LGHDT and CDR2 is YNNKEL (reference sequence). CDR3 DNA sequence: TGTGCCAGCAGCAACCACTCAGGGGCAAAACTGTTTTTT. It yields the protein CASSNHSGAKLFF.

This clonotype occurred many times. This chain joins TRBV5-5 and TRBJ2-1; the D gene is possibly TRBD1 (6 bases). The germline CDR1 and CDR2 sequences are SGHKS and YYEKEE (reference sequence). V was shortened by 4 bases and J by 8 bases, with 16 bases between the two germline ends. The CDR3 consists of 14 residues. The CDR3 sequence: CASSPSPGAHEQFF. The DNA of the CDR3 is TGTGCCAGCAGCCCCTCCCCAGGGGCCCATGAGCAGTTCTTC.

This clonotype was observed at least ten times. This chain links TRBV12-3 or TRBV12-4 with TRBJ2-7; the D gene is possibly TRBD1 (5 bases). CDR3 size: 15 residues. V gave up 7 bases and J gave up 7 bases, with 23 bases separating them. In nucleotides, the CDR3 is TGTGCCAGCAACCTGGGGCAGGCCAGAGGTGGTGAGCAGTACTTC. Amino acids: CASNLGQARGGEQYF.

This clonotype has at least ten counts. This chain links TRBV6-2 or TRBV6-3 with TRBJ1-1; D gene unclear. CDR3 length: 12 residues. Trimming removed 2 bases from V and 4 bases from J, with 5 bases in between. The V gene's germline CDR1 is MNHEY and CDR2 SVGEGT. CDR3 nucleotides: TGTGCCAGCAGTTACCCGGTCACTGAAGCTTTCTTT. This codes for CASSYPVTEAFF.

This clonotype was seen ten or more times. The chain recombines TRBV29-1 with TRBJ1-3, with D possibly being TRBD1 (5 bases). The V end was cut by 4 bases, the J end by 4 bases, with 17 bases between. Germline CDR1 and CDR2: SQVTM and ANQGSEA. The CDR3 sequence is 15 residues long. The CDR3 reads CSVAGEGISGNTIYF. The CDR3, as DNA: TGCAGCGTTGCGGGGGAAGGCATCTCCGGAAACACCATATATTTT.

This clonotype was counted ten times or more. Here the CDR3 reads CATAGLAGVGEQFF. Here the CDR3 DNA reads TGTGCCACTGCGGGACTAGCGGGAGTTGGTGAGCAGTTCTTC. The rearrangement uses TRBV27 and TRBJ2-1; 14 nucleotides align to TRBD2. CDR1 MNHEY and CDR2 SMNVEV come from the germline V gene (reference sequence). There are 14 residues in the CDR3. The ends lost 10 bases at V and 9 bases at J; junction bases unmatched: 8.

At least ten counts were recorded for this clonotype. The chain links TRBV20-1 to TRBJ2-7; D uncertain. V shed 0 bases and J shed 0 bases, with 12 bases lying between them. CDR1 DFQATT and CDR2 SNEGSKA come from the germline V gene (reference sequence). The CDR3 runs to 15 residues. The CDR3 reads CSARESGRYSYEQYF. The CDR3 DNA reads TGCAGTGCTAGAGAGTCAGGACGGTACTCCTACGAGCAGTACTTC.

This clonotype came up many times. The chain has TRBV4-1 and TRBJ2-3; possible D gene TRBD2, 5 bases. The CDR3 runs to 16 residues. CDR1 is MGHRA and CDR2 is YSYEKL in the germline V gene. The ends were cut back, 4 bases at V and 3 bases at J, with 17 bases in the middle. The CDR3 bases are TGCGCCAGCAGCCCACCAGCGCGGGTAGGGACAGATACGCAGTATTTT. It is translated as CASSPPARVGTDTQYF.

About this clonotype itself: Being one base from a much bigger clone, this may be a read error. Given the absence of the conserved phenylalanine or tryptophan at the CDR3 end, a read error is likely. The chain joins TRBV29-1 to TRBJ2-7; D may be TRBD1 (6 bases). Germline CDR1 is SQVTM and CDR2 is ANQGSEA. This CDR3 is built from 13 residues. V lost 4 bases and J lost 6, with 16 bases in between. The CDR3 sequence: CSVAPSGVSEQYS. For the CDR3, the DNA is TGCAGCGTTGCCCCGTCAGGGGTTAGCGAGCAGTACTCC.

Worth noting for this clonotype: This could be a read error, since a much larger clone is one nucleotide away. The chain recombines TRBV5-6 with TRBJ2-4; D possibly matches TRBD1 or TRBD2 (5 bases each). This CDR3 region has 13 residues. Germline CDR1 is SGHDT and CDR2 is YYEEEE. CDR3 region: CASSLGGRNIQHF. CDR3 nucleotides: TGTGCCAGCAGCTTGGGGGGGAGAAACATTCAGCACTTC.

Points on this clonotype: This clone may be a read error of a much larger clone one base away. The rearrangement joins TRBV20-1 to TRBJ2-2; 13 bases agree with TRBD2. The CDR3 totals 15 residues. The germline V gene has CDR1 DFQATT and CDR2 SNEGSKA (reference sequence). CDR3 bases: TGCAGTGCTGGGACTAGCGGGATGGGCACCAGGGAGCTGTTTTTT. It encodes CSAGTSGMGTRELFF.